This entry describes one T cell receptor (beta chain). The antigen remains undetermined. CDR1 and CDR2 from the germline V gene are SGDLS and YYNGEE. The CDR3 spans 14 residues. V was trimmed by 2 bases and J by 5 bases, leaving 14 bases between them. The sample originates from a study of shared clonotypes between healthy human individuals. Study outcomes and limitations: Among donors, clonotype sharing was expected to be affected by sequencing depth.

Every subset's genomic DNA went evenly onto several immunoSEQ plates. Some clones are missing from TCRdb's copy, which holds only in-frame ones; the method was immunoSEQ multiplex PCR. The data contain over 1.5 million clones, around 98% of them singletons. The TCR originated in a man under 40 in good health. The V and J genes are TRBV9 and TRBJ2-7, with TRBD2 as a possible D gene (6 bases). The sequencing sample was made of naive CD4+ T cells sorted from blood. As to subset: CD45RA+ positively selected. CDR3 nucleotides: TGTGCCAGCAGCGTTCGCGGGACGGGCCACGAGCAGTACTTC. It codes for CASSVRGTGHEQYF. Supplemented by reference TRBV9 and TRBJ2-7, the full variable domain reads DSGVTQTPKHLITATGQRVTLRCSPRSGDLSVYWYQQSLDQGLQFLIQYYNGEERAKGNILERFSAQQFPDLHSELNLSSLELGDSALYFCASSVRGTGHEQYFGPGTRLTVT.